These T cell receptor beta chains were read from a single sample in a study of blood T cell repertoires in COVID-19. TCRdb keeps only in-frame clones here, not all; method: immunoSEQ multiplex PCR. The sample contains roughly 67,000 clones, 86% of which appear only once. The source material was peripheral blood. Every receptor here comes from a man in his fifties or sixties with active COVID-19. Both conserved end residues are part of each CDR3. The D gene is left open where the match is weak. Clone size, where shown, is once, few, many, or a class for clones that have expanded.

length | D | J | size | V | CDR3 | DNA
19 | NA | TRBJ2-1 | NA | TRBV7-8 | CASSSYPGGADSSYNEQFF | TGTGCCAGCAGCTCCTATCCTGGGGGCGCCGATAGCTCCTACAATGAGCAGTTCTTC
14 | NA | TRBJ2-7 | few | TRBV7-3 | CASSRVGRGDEQYF | TGTGCCAGCAGCCGAGTGGGGCGGGGAGACGAGCAGTACTTC
12 | NA | TRBJ2-5 | NA | TRBV20-1 | CSASVGGETQYF | TGCAGTGCTAGTGTCGGCGGGGAGACCCAGTACTTC
13 | NA | TRBJ1-2 | NA | TRBV12-3/TRBV12-4 | CASRGTFNYGYTF | TGTGCCAGCAGAGGGACATTCAACTATGGCTACACCTTC
14 | TRBD1 | TRBJ1-1 | NA | TRBV4-2 | CASSQGQGSQEAFF | TGTGCCAGCAGCCAGGGACAGGGTAGCCAAGAAGCTTTCTTT
12 | NA | TRBJ2-3 | few | TRBV24-1 | CATSEEGNTQYF | TGTGCCACCAGTGAGGAGGGAAATACGCAGTATTTT
15 | TRBD1 | TRBJ1-5 | few | TRBV28 | CASSQQGLGNQPQHF | TGTGCCAGCAGTCAACAGGGGCTTGGCAATCAGCCCCAGCATTTT
12 | NA | TRBJ2-1 | NA | TRBV3-1/TRBV3-2 | CASSSPGNEQFF | TGTGCCAGCAGCAGCCCAGGTAATGAGCAGTTCTTC
15 | NA | TRBJ1-2 | NA | TRBV9 | CASSVGTGPNYGYTF | TGTGCCAGCAGCGTAGGAACAGGGCCAAACTATGGCTACACCTTC
14 | NA | TRBJ1-1 | NA | TRBV6-5 | CASRTYEGNTEAFF | TGTGCCAGCAGGACATACGAGGGGAACACTGAAGCTTTCTTT
15 | TRBD2 | TRBJ2-5 | NA | TRBV7-3 | CASSLAGGPLETQYF | TGTGCCAGCAGCTTAGCGGGGGGGCCCCTAGAGACCCAGTACTTC
15 | TRBD1 | TRBJ1-5 | NA | TRBV12-5 | CASGLGTGGNQPQHF | TGTGCTAGTGGCCTCGGGACAGGGGGCAATCAGCCCCAGCATTTT
15 | TRBD1 | TRBJ1-1 | NA | TRBV18 | CASSPWTGGSTEAFF | TGTGCCAGCTCACCGTGGACAGGGGGGAGCACTGAAGCTTTCTTT
12 | NA | TRBJ1-5 | NA | TRBV28 | CASRTGGQPQHF | TGTGCCAGCAGGACGGGAGGCCAGCCCCAGCATTTT